The clone carrying this TCR beta chain was detected only once. This CDR3 has 16 residues. Trimming took 0 bases from V and 4 from J; bases not matched to a gene: 5. Germline assignment: CDR1 SGHDN and CDR2 FVKESK. In the authors' workflow: From reference gene primer amplification, estimates of nucleated cell counts were derived. Sequencing used immunoSEQ multiplex PCR; TCRdb keeps in-frame clones, though not all of them. Clone size and V and J calls were adopted from that table, with D and trimming inferred from the DNA. The sample records over 100,000 clones, 87% being singletons. The data stem from a study of blood T cell repertoires in COVID-19. Whole-study context: The United States, Italy and Spain supplied acute and convalescent COVID-19 samples. PBMCs, B-cell-depleted T cells, or T cells provided the cDNA or gDNA that made up the material.

The TCR originated in a man between 45 and 60 years old with acute or convalescent COVID-19. Specimen: peripheral blood. The V gene is TRBV14, the J gene TRBJ1-2, with 10 bases fitting TRBD1. The DNA for the CDR3 is TGTGCCAGCAGCCAAGAAGACAGGGGGCCCTTCTATGGCTACACCTTC. The encoded protein is CASSQEDRGPFYGYTF.